Below, 28 T cell receptor beta chains from the same sample are listed, as sequenced in a study of shared clonotypes between healthy human individuals. The data were produced by immunoSEQ multiplex PCR, yet TCRdb's version contains in-frame clones alone and is incomplete. The sample yields 470,000 or so clones, around 85% seen once. Material: PBMCs. The source is a woman between 35 and 50 years old in good health. Some clones in this sample may be carry-over from other donors' samples.

This chain uses TRBV20-1 with TRBJ2-7; D ambiguous. V was clipped by 3 bases and J by 6 bases, with 6 bases between them. CDR3 length equals 10 residues. Per germline, CDR1 DFQATT and CDR2 SNEGSKA (reference sequence). The CDR3 sequence is CSASLLEQYF. The CDR3 DNA sequence: TGCAGTGCTAGCCTACTCGAGCAGTACTTC.

The chain recombines TRBV16 with TRBJ1-2; 8 positions agree with TRBD1. V was pared by 0 bases and J by 4 bases, with 4 bases of the junction left unmatched. The CDR3 spans 15 residues. Germline values: CDR1 KGHSY, CDR2 FQNENV. The CDR3 DNA follows: TGTGCCAGCAGCCAATCGCCAGGACAGGGCTATGGCTACACCTTC. It codes for CASSQSPGQGYGYTF.

V is TRBV4-1 and J is TRBJ2-6; possibly TRBD1 for D (6 bases). The V and J ends lost 7 bases and 2 bases respectively, with 15 bases between them. Germline V gene data show CDR1 as MGHRA and CDR2 as YSYEKL. This CDR3 has 16 residues. The CDR3 spells CASTQVGAAGANVLTF. CDR3 DNA: TGCGCCAGCACCCAGGTGGGGGCGGCTGGGGCCAACGTCCTGACTTTC.

The rearrangement joins TRBV5-1 to TRBJ2-2; D is ambiguous. Looked up from germline, CDR1 is SGHRS and CDR2 is YFSETQ. The CDR3 is 16 amino acids. The V end was cut by 6 bases, the J end by 4 bases, with 19 bases between. CDR3 coding DNA: TGCGCCAGCACGGATGACAAGGGTGCTAGCACCGGGGAGCTGTTTTTT. Translated: CASTDDKGASTGELFF.

In regard to this clone: A far more abundant clone sits one base away, making this likely a read error. Other DNA sequences within the sample encode an identical CDR3. The V gene is TRBV6-1, the J gene TRBJ2-6, with D tentatively TRBD1 or TRBD2 (5 bases each). Germline values: CDR1 MNHNS, CDR2 SASEGT. There are 16 residues in the CDR3. The CDR3 DNA reads TGTGCCAGCAGTGAATTGGACTTCTCTGGGGCCAACGTCCTGGCTTTC. Amino acids: CASSELDFSGANVLAF.

The rearrangement links TRBV5-1 to TRBJ1-4, with 9 bases aligning to TRBD1. Losses at the gene ends were 6 bases for V and 3 bases for J; bases not matched to a gene: 3. CDR3 length: 14 amino acids. Germline values: CDR1 SGHRS, CDR2 YFSETQ. As DNA, the CDR3 is TGCGCCAGCATGAACAGGGGGCCTAATGAAAAACTGTTTTTT. Its protein is CASMNRGPNEKLFF.

The J gene is TRBJ2-5, the V gene TRBV2; no definite D call. Germline V gives CDR1 SNHLY, CDR2 FYNNEI. V was cut by 3 bases and J by 4 bases, with 3 bases left in between. The CDR3 is 11 amino acids. The CDR3 DNA sequence: TGTGCCAGCAGTGACGCAGAGACCCAGTACTTC. This encodes CASSDAETQYF. Full variable domain (rest looked up from reference TRBV2 and TRBJ2-5): EPEVTQTPSHQVTQMGQEVILRCVPISNHLYFYWYRQILGQKVEFLVSFYNNEISEKSEIFDDQFSVERPDGSNFTLKIRSTKLEDSAMYFCASSDAETQYFGPGTRLLVL.

The genes are TRBV6-1 and TRBJ1-1; D not resolved. Germline V gene lookup returns CDR1 MNHNS and CDR2 SASEGT. V was shortened by 7 bases and J by 8 bases, with 11 bases between the two germline ends. CDR3 length equals 11 residues. The CDR3 nucleotides read TGTGCCAGCAAGGTTGGCGCCGAAGCTTTCTTT. It codes for CASKVGAEAFF.

A remark on this clone: An end of the junction differs from the germline gene, which may be a read error. The chain has TRBV19 and TRBJ1-5; no clear D. This CDR3 is 12 amino acids long. Germline CDR1 is LNHDA and CDR2 is SQIVND (reference sequence). CDR3 region: CASSFSSQPQHF. Written as DNA, the CDR3 is TGTGCCAGTTCCTTCAGCAGTCAGCCCCAGCATTTT. Supplemented by reference TRBV19 and TRBJ1-5, the full variable domain reads DGGITQSPKYLFRKEGQNVTLSCEQNLNHDAMYWYRQDPGQGLRLIYYSQIVNDFQKGDIAEGYSVSREKKESFPLTVTSAQKNPTAFYLCASSFSSQPQHFGDGTRLSIL.

At least ten counts were recorded for this clone. The gene calls are TRBV15 and TRBJ2-3, with 9 bases aligning to TRBD1. With 3 bases clipped from V and 0 bases from J, the junction kept 4 bases outside the gene matches. This CDR3 has 16 amino acids. Germline values: CDR1 LNHNV, CDR2 YYDKDF (reference sequence). The CDR3 DNA sequence: TGTGCCACCAGCAGGGGCACAGGGGGCAGCACAGATACGCAGTATTTT. Translating gives CATSRGTGGSTDTQYF.

The CDR3 DNA sequence: TGTGCCAGCAGCAGCACCGGGACTAGGGAAGAGACCCAGTACTTC. As protein: CASSSTGTREETQYF. J is TRBJ2-5 and V is TRBV9, with 8 bases fitting TRBD2. The CDR3 is 15 residues long. The J segment lost 3 bases and the V segment lost 4 bases, leaving 8 bases of the junction unmatched. Germline V CDR1 and CDR2: SGDLS, YYNGEE.

In this sample, this clone turned up a few times. V gene TRBV5-4 combines with J gene TRBJ2-1; a weak D match, TRBD2 (5 bases). V was clipped by 1 base and J by 13 bases, with 18 bases between them. Germline values: CDR1 SGHNT, CDR2 YYREEE (reference sequence). The CDR3 spans 14 residues. CDR3 nucleotides: TGTGCCAGCAGCTTGTTTGGTAGCGTGCTCTCCCAGTTCTTC. Translating it yields CASSLFGSVLSQFF.

This rearrangement joins TRBV29-1 to TRBJ2-5; no clear D gene. The CDR3 is 14 residues long. With 0 bases removed from V and 2 bases from J, the gap between germline ends came to 10 bases. The V gene's germline CDR1 is SQVTM and CDR2 ANQGSEA. The DNA of the CDR3 is TGCAGCGTTGAAGATACAGCCGGACAAGAGACCCAGTACTTC. This sequence encodes CSVEDTAGQETQYF.

The chain employs TRBV30 and TRBJ2-3; D is perhaps TRBD1 or TRBD2 (5 bases each). This CDR3 has 13 amino acids. V lost 0 bases, J lost 9 bases, and 13 bases lay in between. Germline V CDR1 and CDR2: GTSNPN, SVGIG (reference sequence). As DNA, the CDR3 is TGTGCCTGGAGTGTGGGCGGCGAGGGGACGCAGTATTTT. Translated, it gives CAWSVGGEGTQYF.

This clone was seen repeatedly, ten times or more. The genes are TRBV5-4 and TRBJ1-1; D unresolved. This CDR3 contains 14 residues. V lost 0 bases and J lost 0, with 6 bases in between. Germline values: CDR1 SGHNT, CDR2 YYREEE (reference sequence). CDR3 bases: TGTGCCAGCAGCTTGGACAGACTGAACACTGAAGCTTTCTTT. Amino acids: CASSLDRLNTEAFF.

To note about this clone: A far larger clone lies a single base away; this is likely a read error. V is TRBV13 and J is TRBJ2-1; 14 bases align to TRBD2. CDR1 and CDR2 (germline): PRHDT, FYEKMQ (reference sequence). This CDR3 has 20 amino acids. J was trimmed by 2 bases and V by 5 bases; bases with no gene match: 14. CDR3 bases: TGTGCCAGCAGCCAAGTCACTCCGGGACTAGCGGGAGAAGCCTACAATGAGCAGTTCTTC. Its translation: CASSQVTPGLAGEAYNEQFF.

In regard to this clone: A read error likely explains this, since a far larger clone differs by one base. The sample has other DNA sequences that encode this CDR3 too. The chain carries TRBV28 and TRBJ1-2; no clear D. Germline V gene sequence: CDR1 MDHEN, CDR2 SYDVKM. This CDR3 region has 12 residues. The CDR3 sequence: CASSLLGYGYTF. CDR3 DNA: TGTGCCAGCAGTTTACTCGGGTATGGCTACACATTC.

The chain uses TRBV28 and TRBJ2-2, with D possibly matching TRBD1 (5 bases). The CDR3 length is 15 residues. Germline V gene lookup returns CDR1 MDHEN and CDR2 SYDVKM. Trimming cost V 5 bases and J 1 base, with 11 bases left between them. CDR3 sequence (DNA): TGTGCCAGCAGTCAACCCGGACAGAACACCGGGGAGCTGTTTTTT. It codes for CASSQPGQNTGELFF.

The genes are TRBV5-8 and TRBJ2-3; 10 nucleotides match TRBD2. Germline V gene data show CDR1 as SGHTS and CDR2 as YDEGEE. This CDR3 has 16 residues. Trimming took 3 bases from V and 0 from J; bases not matched to a gene: 4. The chain's CDR3 is CASSSGLAASTDTQYF. The DNA of the CDR3 is TGTGCCAGCAGCTCCGGACTAGCGGCTAGCACAGATACGCAGTATTTT.

CDR3 DNA sequence: TGTGCCAGCGGGCGAAGGGGGCGCAGCGATGAGCAGTTCTTC. Translating it yields CASGRRGRSDEQFF. The chain has TRBV27 and TRBJ2-1; 7 positions match TRBD1. Germline CDR1 and CDR2: MNHEY and SMNVEV (reference sequence). The CDR3 consists of 14 residues. J lost 8 bases, V lost 8 bases, and 12 bases had no gene match.

The chain employs TRBV27 and TRBJ2-2; the match to TRBD2 covers 14 bases. Germline V CDR1 and CDR2: MNHEY, SMNVEV (reference sequence). With 6 bases clipped from V and 2 bases from J, the junction kept 11 bases outside the gene matches. The CDR3 is 19 residues long. CDR3 protein: CASRPLGLAGVANTGELFF. CDR3 nucleotide sequence: TGTGCCAGCAGACCCCTGGGACTAGCGGGAGTTGCCAACACCGGGGAGCTGTTTTTT.

The genes are TRBV7-5 and TRBJ2-7. TRBV7-5 counts as a pseudogene. The CDR3 is 16 amino acids. The CDR3 nucleotides read TGTGTCAGAAGCTTAGAAGGTTTAGCCACAGATTACGAGCAGTACTTC. It yields the protein CVRSLEGLATDYEQYF.

The chain joins TRBV7-3 to TRBJ1-1, with no clear D. The CDR3 is 14 amino acids. Trimming cost V 2 bases and J 2 bases, with 9 bases left between them. The V gene's germline CDR1 is SGHTA and CDR2 FQGTGA. The CDR3 reads CASSLPGVNTEAFF. The CDR3 DNA reads TGTGCCAGCAGCTTACCCGGAGTTAACACTGAAGCTTTCTTT.

Comment on this clone: A much more abundant neighbour one base away suggests this may be a read error. Other nucleotide sequences in the sample specify the same CDR3. The chain combines TRBV9 with TRBJ2-5; 8 positions agree with TRBD2. This CDR3 has 13 amino acids. The germline gives CDR1 SGDLS, CDR2 YYNGEE. The CDR3 loop reads CASSVSGTETQYF. DNA of the CDR3: TGTGCCAGTAGCGTTAGCGGGACCGAGACCCAGTACTTC.

This clone was detected only once. This sequence is one base from a far larger clone and is likely a read error. The V and J genes are TRBV29-1 and TRBJ2-1; 9 bases are shared with TRBD1. Germline V lookup: CDR1 SQVTM, CDR2 ANQGSEA. CDR3 length equals 15 residues. V dropped 7 bases and J dropped 11; count of bases not matched to a gene: 18. This chain's CDR3 is CSAYTGTGIFNKQFF. The CDR3 region has the DNA TGCAGCGCCTACACCGGGACAGGGATTTTTAATAAGCAGTTCTTC.

The chain couples TRBV7-9 to TRBJ2-3, with D perhaps TRBD1 (6 bases). The V gene lost 5 bases and the J gene lost 4 bases, with 22 bases spanning the gap. Germline values: CDR1 SEHNR, CDR2 FQNEAQ (reference sequence). This CDR3 is built from 17 residues. The CDR3 protein is CASSPNRRARGSDTQYF. For the CDR3, the DNA is TGTGCCAGCAGCCCCAACAGACGAGCAAGGGGGTCAGATACGCAGTATTTT. The full variable domain, in which reference TRBV7-9 and TRBJ2-3 provide the parts outside the CDR3, is DTGVSQNPRHKITKRGQNVTFRCDPISEHNRLYWYRQTLGQGPEFLTYFQNEAQLEKSRLLSDRFSAERPKGSFSTLEIQRTEQGDSAMYLCASSPNRRARGSDTQYFGPGTRLTVL.

The sample holds many counts of this clone. Other nucleotide sequences in the sample specify the same CDR3. The chain recombines TRBV27 with TRBJ2-1, with 13 bases aligning to TRBD2. Germline values: CDR1 MNHEY, CDR2 SMNVEV (reference sequence). The CDR3 sequence is 13 residues long. Trimming took 8 bases from V and 14 from J; bases not matched to a gene: 9. The chain's CDR3 is CASGELAGGKEFF. The CDR3 bases are TGTGCCAGCGGCGAACTAGCGGGAGGGAAGGAGTTCTTC.

V and J are TRBV5-4 and TRBJ1-4; D is uncertain. The germline V gene encodes CDR1 SGHNT and CDR2 YYREEE (reference sequence). The V and J ends lost 0 bases and 5 bases respectively, with 8 bases between them. The CDR3 is 14 amino acids. This CDR3 is CASSLAGRNEKLFF. Here the CDR3 DNA reads TGTGCCAGCAGCTTGGCGGGCCGGAATGAAAAACTGTTTTTT.